What follows is one T cell receptor beta chain and its context. What this receptor recognizes is not known. No much larger clone exists at a distance of one base, and base qualities are not known. The entry originates in a study of T-cell memory formation after mild COVID-19 (dated by TCRdb to the early 2020s). Context from the whole study: TCR sequence clusters from the two donors were found to be largely donor specific. In a couple of donors, T-cell clones that expanded and contracted after mild COVID-19 were tracked by sequencing TCRalpha and TCRbeta repertoires over time. Two young, previously healthy adult volunteers made up the cohort, one male and one female.

Ficoll-Paque density gradient centrifugation was used to isolate PBMCs. Instrument on record: Illumina NovaSeq 6000. TCRalpha and TCRbeta cDNA libraries were constructed by 5'RACE with constant-segment primers, with sample barcodes and unique molecular identifiers being introduced. Trizol reagent was used to extract RNA from every sample. Libraries were amplified in two PCR steps, with a second sample barcode and Illumina TruSeq adapters added in the second step. Sequencing of the libraries was done on an Illumina NovaSeq, producing 2 x 150 bp paired-end reads. Under the source paper's analysis protocol: Reads were demultiplexed and collapsed into UMI-guided consensus sequences with migec v1.2.7. Using mixcr v2.1.11, UMI consensuses were aligned to TRA and TRB V and J templates and then assembled into clonotypes. A clonotype was counted as expanded or contracted only if both edgeR and NoisET called the change significant, with noise models trained on biological replicates. For edgeR calls, the thresholds were a false discovery rate-adjusted p below 0.01 and a log2 fold-change of 1. As an exploratory analysis of dynamics, PCA with hierarchical clustering was applied to max-normalized trajectories of the 1000 most abundant clonotypes. Separately sequenced CD4+ and CD8+ repertoires were used to assign the CD4 or CD8 phenotype of responding clones. TCRdb handled the public reads itself, with Q25 trimming in fastp and clone calling in MiXCR, and kept productive beta chains. When rows share a CDR3 protein, they turn into one entry using the most common DNA and genes. None of the V and J calls come from the authors' own analysis; TCRdb made them. Within this sample are 400,000 to 450,000 distinct CDR3 sequences, with roughly 17% of them counted one time only. The top ten clones comprise roughly a fifth of the sample.

At the junction V is shortened by 3 bases and J by 1 base, with 21 bases in between. The CDR3 measures 18 amino acids from cysteine to phenylalanine. Only the CDR3 region is kept as DNA, spanning 54 bases read in frame from base 1. According to the germline V gene, CDR1 reads MNHNS and CDR2 reads SASEGT. Overall study outcomes, separate from this receptor: Only a couple of mild cases were covered in the study, and larger cohorts including severe cases with pre-infection samples were considered necessary. Balanced CD4/CD8 phenotypes were observed for clones contracting from day 15 to 85, whereas a bias towards CD4+ was observed for a second wave of clones expanding from day 15 to 37. Some responding clones were detected in pre-infection memory, suggesting pre-existing cross-reactive memory T cells joined the SARS-CoV-2 response. Contracting CD4+ clones appeared mostly in the CM and EM memory subsets, whereas CD8+ clones were enriched in EMRA. Whether the second-wave clones peaking on day 37 were SARS-CoV-2 specific was not confirmed.

Recombination joined TRBV6-1 with TRBJ2-5; TRBD1 could be the D gene, as 6 bases match. The sequence came from a man younger than 35 who had mild COVID-19 (a few samples of this study predate the infection). The sample titles of this study are shuffled in the database, so cell type and time point are left out; the donor was told from shared clones. Sequencing input: PBMCs or a T cell subset sorted from them (not recorded which). The sequenced DNA is TGTGCCAGCAGTGATTACCTGGGGTCGGGACACCGCCAAGAGACCCAGTACTTC. It translates to CASSDYLGSGHRQETQYF.